What follows are 15 T cell receptor beta chains derived from one specimen sequenced in a study of CD8 T cells in ankylosing spondylitis. TCRdb independently ran MiXCR on the 5' RACE reads; one entry per CDR3 protein. The top ten clones hold about 10% of a sample with 250,000 to 400,000 distinct CDR3 sequences, around a tenth of them seen once. The sample was blood, either unsorted or a sorted T cell fraction (not recorded which). These TCRs come from a female donor with ankylosing spondylitis or in good health (not recorded which).

The rearrangement joins TRBV5-5 to TRBJ2-7; D is undetermined. The V end lost 3 bases, the J end lost 3 bases, and 10 bases lay between the germline ends. Germline V CDR1 and CDR2: SGHKS, YYEKEE (reference sequence). The length of the CDR3 is 13 residues. The CDR3 DNA follows: TGTGCCAGCAGCTGGGCCCCAGACTACGAGCAGTACTTC. It encodes CASSWAPDYEQYF.

This clonotype was counted at least ten times. J is TRBJ2-2 and V is TRBV5-1, with 10 bases identical to TRBD1. Germline assignment: CDR1 SGHRS and CDR2 YFSETQ. V shed 0 bases, J shed 6 bases, and the junction held 2 bases outside the gene matches. This CDR3 spans 15 amino acids. Here the CDR3 reads CASSLDGTGAGELFF. CDR3 nucleotide sequence: TGCGCCAGCAGCTTGGACGGGACAGGGGCCGGGGAGCTGTTTTTT.

This clonotype appeared many times. The gene calls are TRBV5-1 and TRBJ2-5; 7 nucleotides match TRBD1. V trimming: 1 base; J trimming: 0 bases; junction bases outside the gene matches: 6. This CDR3 region has 16 residues. CDR1 is SGHRS, CDR2 YFSETQ, per germline. In DNA, the CDR3 is TGCGCCAGCAGCTTGAGGGGGCCTTATTACCAAGAGACCCAGTACTTC. Its protein product is CASSLRGPYYQETQYF.

The sample holds many counts of this clonotype. The rearrangement links TRBV5-5 to TRBJ1-3; D is unclear. Trimming removed 4 bases at V and 0 bases at J, with 11 bases between. Germline lookup yields CDR1 SGHKS and CDR2 YYEKEE (reference sequence). The CDR3 length is 15 residues. CDR3 protein: CASSQRGSSGNTIYF. The CDR3 DNA follows: TGTGCCAGCAGCCAAAGAGGGAGCTCTGGAAACACCATATATTTT. The entire variable domain, with the rest obtained from reference TRBV5-5 and TRBJ1-3, is as follows: DAGVTQSPTHLIKTRGQQVTLRCSPISGHKSVSWYQQVLGQGPQFIFQYYEKEERGRGNFPDRFSARQFPNYSSELNVNALLLGDSALYLCASSQRGSSGNTIYFGEGSWLTVV.

The rearrangement joins TRBV7-2 to TRBJ2-5; 12 nucleotides line up with TRBD1. In germline, CDR1 is SGHTA, CDR2 FQGNSA. The CDR3 consists of 14 residues. Trimming took 5 bases from V and 6 from J; bases not matched to a gene: 4. CDR3 loop: CASSPGQGAKTQYF. CDR3 DNA sequence: TGTGCCAGCAGCCCGGGACAGGGGGCAAAGACCCAGTACTTC. The full variable domain, completed using reference TRBV7-2 and TRBJ2-5, is GAGVSQSPSNKVTEKGKDVELRCDPISGHTALYWYRQSLGQGLEFLIYFQGNSAPDKSGLPSDRFSAERTGGSVSTLTIQRTQQEDSAVYLCASSPGQGAKTQYFGPGTRLLVL.

V and J are TRBV4-2 and TRBJ1-2; 9 positions match TRBD1. In germline, CDR1 is LGHNA, CDR2 YNFKEQ. The CDR3 is 15 amino acids. V was clipped by 2 bases and J by 5 bases; unmatched bases: 6. The CDR3 region is CASSQRPGQGYGYTF. CDR3 nucleotides: TGTGCCAGCAGCCAACGTCCGGGACAGGGATATGGCTACACCTTC.

This clonotype occurred a few times. The CDR3 DNA sequence: TGCAGTGCTAGAGACTTTGCGGCCCAAGAGACCCAGTACTTC. Translating it yields CSARDFAAQETQYF. This rearrangement joins TRBV20-1 to TRBJ2-5, with D unresolved. The CDR3 spans 14 residues. Trimming stripped 0 bases from V and 1 base from J, with 9 bases between. Looked up from germline, CDR1 is DFQATT and CDR2 is SNEGSKA (reference sequence).

This clonotype was found many times. The chain recombines TRBV15 with TRBJ2-1; D is unclear. CDR3 size: 13 residues. The germline gives CDR1 LNHNV, CDR2 YYDKDF (reference sequence). The ends were cut back, 8 bases at V and 4 bases at J, with 12 bases in the middle. The CDR3 loop is CATWSSRYNEQFF. For the CDR3, the DNA is TGTGCCACCTGGTCTTCTCGATACAATGAGCAGTTCTTC.

Many counts were recorded for this clonotype. CDR3 sequence (DNA): TGTGCCATCAGCCGACAGGCGTACCAAGAGACCCAGTACTTC. Amino acid sequence: CAISRQAYQETQYF. This chain uses TRBV10-3 with TRBJ2-5, with a tentative D call TRBD1 (6 bases). Germline-derived CDR1 and CDR2 are ENHRY and SYGVKD. The CDR3 has 14 residues. V lost 6 bases and J lost 0, with 11 bases in between.

The CDR3 sequence: CASSSGLADQNIQYF. CDR3 nucleotide sequence: TGTGCCAGCAGCTCGGGACTAGCGGATCAAAACATTCAGTACTTC. This chain links TRBV7-9 with TRBJ2-4, with 11 bases that match TRBD2. The CDR3 has 15 amino acids. The ends lost 4 bases at V and 5 bases at J; junction bases unmatched: 4. Germline CDR1 reads SEHNR; CDR2 reads FQNEAQ (reference sequence).

This clonotype was picked up many times. The CDR3 coding sequence is TGTGCCAGCAGCGTAGGGGGACTACAGGGGAACTATGGCTACACCTTC. Translation: CASSVGGLQGNYGYTF. This rearrangement joins TRBV9 to TRBJ1-2; TRBD1 matches 7 bases. The J segment lost 2 bases and the V segment lost 0 bases, leaving 7 bases of the junction unmatched. The germline V gene has CDR1 SGDLS and CDR2 YYNGEE. This CDR3 region has 16 residues.

This clonotype came up a few times. The gene calls are TRBV29-1 and TRBJ1-1; D unclear. The germline V and J ends were trimmed by 6 bases and 1 base, with 9 bases remaining between them. Germline lookup yields CDR1 SQVTM and CDR2 ANQGSEA. This CDR3 spans 12 amino acids. The chain's CDR3 is CSVSLSNTEAFF. The CDR3 DNA is TGCAGCGTATCTCTGTCGAACACTGAAGCTTTCTTT.

At least ten counts were recorded for this clonotype. The chain joins TRBV7-8 to TRBJ1-5; D is possibly TRBD1 (6 bases). This CDR3 contains 16 residues. The V end lost 0 bases, the J end lost 0 bases, and 9 bases lay between the germline ends. Germline lookup yields CDR1 SGHVS and CDR2 FQNEAQ. CDR3 sequence reads: CASSLAGQLSNQPQHF. CDR3 nucleotides: TGTGCCAGCAGCTTAGCTGGACAGCTTAGCAATCAGCCCCAGCATTTT.

This clonotype was observed at least ten times. The chain recombines TRBV5-5 with TRBJ2-7; no clear D gene. The CDR3 totals 14 residues. Germline V gene sequence: CDR1 SGHKS, CDR2 YYEKEE (reference sequence). Between the trimmed V and J ends, which lost 2 bases and 7 bases, there was a span of 16 bases. The CDR3 spells CASSLLSPGWEQYF. In DNA, the CDR3 is TGTGCCAGCAGCTTACTTAGCCCCGGGTGGGAGCAGTACTTC.

This clonotype was picked up many times. The CDR3 bases are TGCATCACTACTCCAGGGATGGGCTATGGCTACACCTTC. The encoded protein is CITTPGMGYGYTF. This chain joins TRBV29-1 and TRBJ1-2; TRBD1 is a possible D gene (5 bases). Germline-derived CDR1 and CDR2 are SQVTM and ANQGSEA. This CDR3 spans 13 amino acids. The full variable domain, completed using reference TRBV29-1 and TRBJ1-2, is SAVISQKPSRDICQRGTSLTIQCQVDSQVTMMFWYRQQPGQSLTLIATANQGSEATYESGFVIDKFPISRPNLTFSTLTVSNMSPEDSSIYLCITTPGMGYGYTFGSGTRLTVV.